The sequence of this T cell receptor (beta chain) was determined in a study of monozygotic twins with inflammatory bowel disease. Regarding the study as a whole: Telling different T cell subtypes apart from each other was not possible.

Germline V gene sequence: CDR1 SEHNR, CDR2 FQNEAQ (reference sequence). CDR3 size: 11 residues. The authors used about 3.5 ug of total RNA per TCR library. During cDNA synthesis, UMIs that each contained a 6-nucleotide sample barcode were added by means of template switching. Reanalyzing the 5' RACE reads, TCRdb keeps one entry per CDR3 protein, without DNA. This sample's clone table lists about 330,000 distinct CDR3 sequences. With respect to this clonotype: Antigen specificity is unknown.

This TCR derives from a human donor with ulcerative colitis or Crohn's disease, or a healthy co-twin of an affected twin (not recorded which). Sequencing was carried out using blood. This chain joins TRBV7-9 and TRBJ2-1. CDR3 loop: CASSQQNEQFF.